This T cell receptor beta chain was profiled in a study of cytomegalovirus exposure and HLA in healthy donors. Study in general: In a later analysis, it was reported that the roughly 120 validation repertoires had been produced on the same platform as the 666 repertoires belonging to the first cohort.

TCRdb's copy holds only in-frame clones and misses some; the assay was immunoSEQ multiplex PCR. There are approximately 300,000 clones in the sample; approximately 86% occur only once, and roughly 1.2% lies in the top ten. With regard to this clone: The target antigen is unknown.

General observations from the study: Testing in vitro showed a few CMV-associated chains specific for CMV antigens. Investigators reported approximately 170 TCR beta chains as tied to cytomegalovirus.

The germline gives CDR1 LNHDA, CDR2 SQIVND (reference sequence). The CDR3 totals 15 residues. Trimming removed 9 bases from V and 5 bases from J; junction bases left unmatched: 13. This sequence joins TRBV19 and TRBJ2-5; the match to TRBD2 covers 9 bases. The sample taken for sequencing was PBMCs. The sequence derives from a woman aged 25 to 39 in good health and CMV-seropositive. The CDR3, as DNA: TGTGCCAGCCGAGGCCTTAGCGGGGGCCGGGAGACCCAGTACTTC. It codes for CASRGLSGGRETQYF. The full variable domain, in which reference TRBV19 and TRBJ2-5 provide the parts outside the CDR3, is DGGITQSPKYLFRKEGQNVTLSCEQNLNHDAMYWYRQDPGQGLRLIYYSQIVNDFQKGDIAEGYSVSREKKESFPLTVTSAQKNPTAFYLCASRGLSGGRETQYFGPGTRLLVL.